This is a list of T cell receptor beta chains from one sample in a study of cytomegalovirus exposure and HLA in healthy donors. TCRdb's table, derived via immunoSEQ multiplex PCR, lists solely in-frame clones and lacks some. This sample's table has approximately 120,000 clones. Sequencing was performed on PBMCs. These receptors all stem from a man younger than 45 in good health and CMV-seronegative. Both conserved end residues are part of each CDR3.

13	TRBV27	CASSLDSSYEQYF
14	TRBV4-3	CASSQDGGAIEAFF
15	TRBV10-3	CAISVSKGAVETQYF
15	TRBV5-1	CASSLGLAGVDTQYF
14	TRBV15	CATSKQGFTDTQYF
16	TRBV7-6	CASSHPVGTSKDTQYF
14	TRBV2	CASSEEVAYYEQYF
13	TRBV29-1	CSVVYYYSYEQYF
14	TRBV30	CAWSVLKSTDTQYF
13	TRBV6-5	CASSLRSNQPQHF
15	TRBV28	CASSAYSGGGDEQFF
16	TRBV7-9	CASSARDRGLGTTQYF
12	TRBV6-1	CASTPSPGGVFF
17	TRBV30	CAWSAGIGTGVGNTIYF
13	TRBV30	CAWSVGIQDTIYF
15	TRBV7-9	CASSLLTGSDSEQYF